This T cell receptor (beta chain) is drawn from a study of blood T cell repertoires in COVID-19. Study in general: The origin of the acute and convalescent COVID-19 samples was the United States, Italy and Spain.

This clone came up a few times. The assay was immunoSEQ multiplex PCR, and TCRdb's table has in-frame clones only and misses some. This table has 150,000 to 200,000 clones, about 88% appearing once. This receptor was identified in a woman between 18 and 30 years old who had recovered from COVID-19. The source material was PBMCs or T cells enriched from blood (not recorded which).

In nucleotides, the CDR3 is TGTGCCAGCACCACCCCCGGGACAGACACAGATACGCAGTATTTT. Translating gives CASTTPGTDTDTQYF. This sequence joins TRBV5-4 and TRBJ2-3, with 7 bases that match TRBD1. The CDR3 totals 15 residues. Germline assignment: CDR1 SGHNT and CDR2 YYREEE (reference sequence). V lost 6 bases to trimming and J lost 2 bases; unmatched junction nucleotides: 9.